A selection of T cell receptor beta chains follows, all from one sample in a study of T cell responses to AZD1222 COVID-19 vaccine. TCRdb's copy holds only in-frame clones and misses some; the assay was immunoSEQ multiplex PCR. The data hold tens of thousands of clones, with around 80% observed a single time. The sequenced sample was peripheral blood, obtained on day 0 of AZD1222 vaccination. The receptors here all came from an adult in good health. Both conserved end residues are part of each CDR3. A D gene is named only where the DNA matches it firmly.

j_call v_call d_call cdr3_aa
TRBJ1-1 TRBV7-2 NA CASSSQGNTEAFF
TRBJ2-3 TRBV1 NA CTSSQAGEAQYF
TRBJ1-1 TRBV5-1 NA CASSSGQIMNTEAFF
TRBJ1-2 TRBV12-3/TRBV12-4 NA CASSPGLGYGYTF
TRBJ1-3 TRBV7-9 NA CASSPDSSGNTIYF
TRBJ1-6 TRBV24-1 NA CATSDPGESSYNSPLHF
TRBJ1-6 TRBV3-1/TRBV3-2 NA CASSQGGQNSPLHF
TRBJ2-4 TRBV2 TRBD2 CASSDNRLAGGAKNIQYF
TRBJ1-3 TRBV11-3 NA CASSYDGNTIYF
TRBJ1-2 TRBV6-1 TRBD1 CASSEVGQAYGYTF
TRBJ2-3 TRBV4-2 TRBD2 CASSLRLAGGAIPDTQYF
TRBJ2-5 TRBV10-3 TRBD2 CAISESAGGPGETQYF
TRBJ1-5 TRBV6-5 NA CASSSSLGNQPQHF
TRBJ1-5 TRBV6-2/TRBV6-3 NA CASSYNTGFRADQPQHF
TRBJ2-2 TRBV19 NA CASSIGGDPGELFF
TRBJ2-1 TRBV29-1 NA CSVGYNEQFF
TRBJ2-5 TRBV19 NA CASSTPGARPETQYF
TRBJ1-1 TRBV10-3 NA CAISERQPPNTEAFF
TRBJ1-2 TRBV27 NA CASKEQGGGGGYTF
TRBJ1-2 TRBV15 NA CATSRDRGNGYTF
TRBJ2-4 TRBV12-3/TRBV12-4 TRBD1 CASSGDSGNIQYF
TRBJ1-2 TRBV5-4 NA CASTSGADYGYTF
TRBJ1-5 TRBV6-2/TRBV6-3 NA CASSYQAGLNQPQHF
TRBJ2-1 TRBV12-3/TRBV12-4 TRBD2 CASSPSGGHEQFF
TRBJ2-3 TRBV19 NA CASSTSGTSTDTQYF
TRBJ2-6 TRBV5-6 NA CASSVRDNLTF
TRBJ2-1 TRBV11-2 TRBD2 CASSLHGTTSYNEQFF
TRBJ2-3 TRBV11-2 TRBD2 CASTETSADTQYF
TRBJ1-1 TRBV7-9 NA CASSSQGPEAFF
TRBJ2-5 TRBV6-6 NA CASIKGGEEETQYF
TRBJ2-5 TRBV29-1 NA CSVTQETQYF
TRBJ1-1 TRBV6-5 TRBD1 CASRGQGAEAFF
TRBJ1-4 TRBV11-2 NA CASSLGGVGEKLFF
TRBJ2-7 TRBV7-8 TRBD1 CASSARDRGTEQYF
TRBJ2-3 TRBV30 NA CAWSAEWGSTDTQYF
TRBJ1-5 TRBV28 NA CASSLFLAGAEPQHF
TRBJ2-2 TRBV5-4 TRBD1 CASSLGGQTNTGELFF
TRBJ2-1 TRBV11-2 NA CASSLAVISYNEQFF
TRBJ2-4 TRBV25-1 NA CASSESQRVVNIQYF
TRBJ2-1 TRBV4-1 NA CASSNPGATGEQFF
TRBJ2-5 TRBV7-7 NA CASSPGPNQETQYF
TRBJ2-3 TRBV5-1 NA CASSLREAGFTDTQYF
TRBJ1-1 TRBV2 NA CASTDRFGNTEAFF
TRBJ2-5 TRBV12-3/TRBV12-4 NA CASRVYGVETQYF
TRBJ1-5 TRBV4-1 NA CASSQEGTKPQHF
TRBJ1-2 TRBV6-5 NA CASRVPYGYTF
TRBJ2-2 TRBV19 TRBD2 CASSIPLAGNTGELFF
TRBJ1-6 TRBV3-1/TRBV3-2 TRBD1 CASSQEFGRGSVYSPLHF
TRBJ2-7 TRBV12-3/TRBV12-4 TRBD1 CASTSGQGAIEYF
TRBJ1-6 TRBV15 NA CATSRSLGGSYNSPLHF
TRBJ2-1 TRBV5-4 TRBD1 CASSLTGQGPKGQFF
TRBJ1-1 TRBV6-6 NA CASTNFRAETFF
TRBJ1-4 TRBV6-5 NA CASTKSGPNEKLFF